This TCR beta chain was documented in a study of T cells in localized non-small cell lung cancer. V was pared by 1 base and J by 7 bases, with 14 bases between. The CDR3 is 14 amino acids. Germline V gene sequence: CDR1 SEHNR, CDR2 FQNEAQ (reference sequence). Repertoires were generated with immunoSEQ multiplex PCR, while TCRdb's copy carries only in-frame clones and drops some. The repertoire consists of tens of thousands of clones, with roughly 86% occurring once and the leading ten covering 2% to 3%. This clonotype was obtained from a female donor of 60 years or more with stage I squamous cell lung carcinoma. The J gene is TRBJ2-7, the V gene TRBV7-9; D is ambiguous. The starting material was peripheral blood, obtained before any cancer treatment. CDR3 coding DNA: TGTGCCAGCAGCTTAGTGCGGTTCGGCGGAGAGCAGTACTTC. It encodes CASSLVRFGGEQYF.